This T cell receptor beta chain was recovered during a study of blood T cell repertoires in COVID-19. Germline V gene sequence: CDR1 SQVTM, CDR2 ANQGSEA. After removal of 6 bases from V and 8 bases from J, the junction contained 14 bases not matched to a gene. This CDR3 contains 16 residues. TCRdb's copy holds only in-frame clones and misses some; the assay was immunoSEQ multiplex PCR. The table records 140,000 to 150,000 clones, roughly 79% of them present only once. The chain has TRBV29-1 and TRBJ2-1, with TRBD2 identical over 12 bases. The sample was peripheral blood. This sequence originates from a man in his forties or fifties with active or convalescent COVID-19. The CDR3 is CSVRTSGTSRPYEQFF. CDR3 DNA sequence: TGCAGCGTGAGGACTAGCGGGACCAGTCGTCCCTATGAGCAGTTCTTC.